This is a list of T cell receptor beta chains from one sample in a study of OX40 agonist ivuxolimab in advanced cancers. Sequencing was performed with immunoSEQ multiplex PCR; in TCRdb, only in-frame clones are kept and a portion is missing. This table holds about 72,000 clones, around 88% found once. The material sequenced was CD4+ or CD8+ T cells sorted from blood, taken in a trial of the OX40 agonist ivuxolimab. Receptor source: an adult with an advanced solid tumor such as melanoma, head and neck, liver or kidney cancer. Both conserved end residues are trimmed from each CDR3. Fields, in order: D gene, J gene, V gene, CDR3 protein. The D gene is left open where the match is weak.

d_gene: .; j_gene: TRBJ1-1; v_gene: TRBV19; CDR3aa: ASSIDLGAGNTEAF
d_gene: .; j_gene: TRBJ2-7; v_gene: TRBV7-9; CDR3aa: ASSLGDLVSGYEQY
d_gene: TRBD1; j_gene: TRBJ2-7; v_gene: TRBV9; CDR3aa: ASSPQTGVHEQY
d_gene: TRBD1; j_gene: TRBJ1-2; v_gene: TRBV7-2; CDR3aa: ASSPGQGQNYGYT
d_gene: .; j_gene: TRBJ2-7; v_gene: TRBV10-1; CDR3aa: ASSEEMRGREQY
d_gene: .; j_gene: TRBJ2-1; v_gene: TRBV18; CDR3aa: ASSPPSSGRNNEQF
d_gene: TRBD1; j_gene: TRBJ1-4; v_gene: TRBV25-1; CDR3aa: ASSFQTGKSSNEKLF
d_gene: .; j_gene: TRBJ1-4; v_gene: TRBV18; CDR3aa: ASSRSYSEKLF
d_gene: .; j_gene: TRBJ2-7; v_gene: TRBV6-5; CDR3aa: ASSETRYEQY
d_gene: TRBD2; j_gene: TRBJ2-7; v_gene: TRBV19; CDR3aa: ASSIWRGNSYEQY
d_gene: .; j_gene: TRBJ2-7; v_gene: TRBV7-2; CDR3aa: ASSLSGLSSYEQY
d_gene: .; j_gene: TRBJ1-2; v_gene: TRBV28; CDR3aa: ASRSQGSNYGYT
d_gene: TRBD2; j_gene: TRBJ2-7; v_gene: TRBV11-2; CDR3aa: ASSSTSGPYEQY
d_gene: .; j_gene: TRBJ2-5; v_gene: TRBV28; CDR3aa: ASSPPFPETQY
d_gene: .; j_gene: TRBJ1-2; v_gene: TRBV5-6; CDR3aa: ASSLVRAWADGYT
d_gene: TRBD2; j_gene: TRBJ2-3; v_gene: TRBV5-1; CDR3aa: ASSPGLAGRTDTQY
d_gene: .; j_gene: TRBJ1-3; v_gene: TRBV30; CDR3aa: AWTARGGFSGNTIY
d_gene: .; j_gene: TRBJ1-2; v_gene: TRBV21-1; CDR3aa: ASTPGGANYGYT
d_gene: TRBD1; j_gene: TRBJ2-1; v_gene: TRBV11-1; CDR3aa: ASSSPPTGDSYNEQF
d_gene: TRBD1; j_gene: TRBJ1-5; v_gene: TRBV28; CDR3aa: ASSIQGARQPQH
d_gene: .; j_gene: TRBJ2-3; v_gene: TRBV6-4; CDR3aa: ASSDRLNTDTQY
d_gene: .; j_gene: TRBJ2-3; v_gene: TRBV11-1; CDR3aa: ATERGRGTDTQY
d_gene: .; j_gene: TRBJ2-7; v_gene: TRBV29-1; CDR3aa: SVVEQAGASYEQY
d_gene: TRBD2; j_gene: TRBJ2-3; v_gene: TRBV5-8; CDR3aa: ASSTGTSGGGPDTQY
d_gene: .; j_gene: TRBJ2-7; v_gene: TRBV28; CDR3aa: ASSFKNTAYSQRYEQY
d_gene: .; j_gene: TRBJ2-7; v_gene: TRBV30; CDR3aa: AWSSRFYEQY
d_gene: TRBD2; j_gene: TRBJ2-7; v_gene: TRBV18; CDR3aa: ASSRGTSGLDEQY
d_gene: .; j_gene: TRBJ2-1; v_gene: TRBV5-6; CDR3aa: ASSPVGSYNEQF
d_gene: .; j_gene: TRBJ1-2; v_gene: TRBV20-1; CDR3aa: SAADYGYT
d_gene: .; j_gene: TRBJ2-1; v_gene: TRBV7-3; CDR3aa: ASSLQGGTDEQF
d_gene: .; j_gene: TRBJ2-5; v_gene: TRBV7-8; CDR3aa: ASSSLGGDYRTQY
d_gene: .; j_gene: TRBJ1-2; v_gene: TRBV28; CDR3aa: ASSGPKGDYGYT
d_gene: .; j_gene: TRBJ2-7; v_gene: TRBV11-2; CDR3aa: ASGPLKGYEQY
d_gene: TRBD2; j_gene: TRBJ2-7; v_gene: TRBV25-1; CDR3aa: ASSGSGAYEQY
d_gene: .; j_gene: TRBJ2-6; v_gene: TRBV5-4; CDR3aa: ASSLFQPSGANVLT
d_gene: .; j_gene: TRBJ2-1; v_gene: TRBV7-3; CDR3aa: ASSLNGVSSYNEQF
d_gene: .; j_gene: TRBJ2-5; v_gene: TRBV20-1; CDR3aa: SARPGETQY
d_gene: .; j_gene: TRBJ2-1; v_gene: TRBV7-8; CDR3aa: ASSQSPRGQSSYNEQF
d_gene: .; j_gene: TRBJ1-2; v_gene: TRBV7-2; CDR3aa: ASSSERGTYGYT
d_gene: TRBD1; j_gene: TRBJ2-3; v_gene: TRBV7-7; CDR3aa: ASSRQGAESDTQY
d_gene: .; j_gene: TRBJ2-1; v_gene: TRBV5-1; CDR3aa: ASRIGMEGRNEQF
d_gene: .; j_gene: TRBJ1-1; v_gene: TRBV28; CDR3aa: ASGAGRQASTF
d_gene: TRBD2; j_gene: TRBJ2-2; v_gene: TRBV9; CDR3aa: ASTPNPGGTTNTGELF
d_gene: .; j_gene: TRBJ1-2; v_gene: TRBV25-1; CDR3aa: ASSEYRSDSNGYT
d_gene: .; j_gene: TRBJ1-5; v_gene: TRBV7-2; CDR3aa: ASSSHRASSNQPQH
d_gene: TRBD1; j_gene: TRBJ1-6; v_gene: TRBV14; CDR3aa: ASSGTDYSPLH
d_gene: .; j_gene: TRBJ2-2; v_gene: TRBV4-1; CDR3aa: ASSRTGTGELF
d_gene: .; j_gene: TRBJ2-7; v_gene: TRBV6-5; CDR3aa: ASSYSTGTYEQY
d_gene: TRBD1; j_gene: TRBJ1-4; v_gene: TRBV5-8; CDR3aa: ASSRTGSYEKLF